The clone carrying this T cell receptor (beta chain) occurred a few times. Compared with germline, one end of the junction differs, possibly owing to a read error. The data were obtained in a study of T cells in Graves' hyperthyroidism and ophthalmopathy. Used for diagnoses were clinical symptoms, serum thyroxine and TRAb, thyroid ultrasound and orbital computed tomography. The CDR3 is 12 amino acids. Per germline, CDR1 GTSNPN and CDR2 SVGIG (reference sequence). Amplification targeted TCR beta CDR3 regions from RNA transcripts. A set of HTBI primers served as the primers for a first-round RT-PCR of the TCR CDR3. A single record per CDR3 protein comes from TCRdb applying MiXCR to the multiplex PCR reads. The sample includes a few hundred thousand distinct CDR3 sequences, 15% to 17% of them seen just once.

Sequenced input: blood. The TCR comes from a woman aged 18 to 35 with Graves' hyperthyroidism that later progressed to Graves' ophthalmopathy. The chain recombines TRBV30 with TRBJ2-7, with D possibly being TRBD1 (6 bases). The CDR3 bases are TGTGCCATCCACAGGGAAACCTACGGGCAGTACTTC. Protein product: CAIHRETYGQYF.